The 21 T cell receptor beta chains listed next were all sequenced from one sample in a study of regulatory T cells in long-lasting Graves disease. Specified time point: newly diagnosed GD, antithyroid drugs for less than 3 months. The TCR library used RNA extracted from PBMCs. Through Arm-PCR of CDR3 regions and iRepertoire HTBI primers, TCR beta libraries were built. A single record per CDR3 protein comes from TCRdb applying MiXCR to the multiplex PCR reads. The repertoire consists of a few hundred thousand distinct CDR3 sequences, with roughly 19% occurring once and the leading ten covering about 12%. A further study also used this sample, focusing on T cells in Graves' hyperthyroidism and ophthalmopathy.

The sequencing here drew on peripheral blood mononuclear cells (PBMCs), taken at new diagnosis, from a patient treated with antithyroid drugs. The receptors shown here come from a woman aged 30 to 39 with Graves disease.

This clonotype was observed at least ten times. The rearrangement uses TRBV2 and TRBJ2-7; TRBD1 matches 7 bases. V lost 3 bases to trimming and J lost 7 bases; unmatched junction nucleotides: 6. Per germline, CDR1 SNHLY and CDR2 FYNNEI. This CDR3 contains 13 residues. The CDR3 nucleotides read TGTGCCAGCAGTGATGACAGGGTGGCGGAGCAGTACTTC. It is translated as CASSDDRVAEQYF.

The chain combines TRBV5-1 with TRBJ2-7; D is unresolved. Per the germline V gene, CDR1 is SGHRS and CDR2 is YFSETQ. The CDR3 length is 13 residues. V lost 0 bases to trimming and J lost 2 bases, with 6 bases between them. CDR3 coding DNA: TGCGCCAGCAGCTTGGAGGTCGCCTACGAGCAGTACTTC. Protein sequence: CASSLEVAYEQYF.

This clonotype was seen a handful of times. V usage is TRBV12-3 or TRBV12-4 and J usage is TRBJ2-1; D may be TRBD2 (5 bases). The CDR3 loop spans 14 amino acids. Deletions cut 6 bases from V and 8 bases from J, with 17 bases between. CDR3 amino acids: CASRSEAPVHEQFF. DNA of the CDR3: TGTGCCAGCAGATCGGAGGCCCCGGTCCATGAGCAGTTCTTC.

This clonotype occurred many times. The rearrangement joins TRBV12-3 or TRBV12-4 to TRBJ1-6; D unclear. V gave up 3 bases and J gave up 7 bases, with 10 bases separating them. The CDR3 runs 14 residues. CDR3 loop: CASSFGVGNSPLHF. CDR3 nucleotide sequence: TGTGCCAGCAGTTTTGGGGTTGGGAATTCACCCCTCCACTTT.

The J gene is TRBJ2-5, the V gene TRBV27; no definite D call. The CDR3 covers 13 residues. Trimming shortened V by 1 base and J by 3 bases, and 6 bases separated the two germline ends. CDR1 MNHEY and CDR2 SMNVEV come from the germline V gene (reference sequence). CDR3 sequence (DNA): TGTGCCAGCAGTTTATATCGTAAAGAGACCCAGTACTTC. Translation: CASSLYRKETQYF.

At least ten counts were recorded for this clonotype. V gene TRBV2 combines with J gene TRBJ2-3; 16 bases line up with TRBD2. Germline-derived CDR1 and CDR2 are SNHLY and FYNNEI. J lost 5 bases, V lost 4 bases, and 12 bases had no gene match. The CDR3 runs 19 residues. CDR3 protein: CASSGGGTSGGAAGDTQYF. The CDR3 nucleotides are TGTGCCAGCAGTGGCGGAGGGACTAGCGGGGGGGCCGCGGGAGATACGCAGTATTTT.

At least ten counts were recorded for this clonotype. This chain links TRBV6-2 or TRBV6-3 with TRBJ2-7, with D unclear. The V end was cut by 8 bases, the J end by 5 bases, with 19 bases between. Germline loops: CDR1 MNHEY, CDR2 SVGEGT. The CDR3 runs to 14 residues. CDR3 coding DNA: TGTGCCAGCTATCTAGACCGTACCTTTAACGAGCAGTACTTC. It translates to CASYLDRTFNEQYF.

This clonotype has a handful of counts. The chain uses TRBV2 and TRBJ2-5; D is ambiguous. Trimming took off 8 bases at V and 1 base at J, with 8 bases between the two ends. CDR3 length: 12 amino acids. Germline CDR1 and CDR2: SNHLY and FYNNEI. The CDR3 is CASGQIQETQYF. CDR3 nucleotide sequence: TGTGCCAGCGGGCAGATCCAAGAGACCCAGTACTTC.

There are many counts of this clonotype. The chain combines TRBV12-3 or TRBV12-4 with TRBJ2-5, with TRBD1 as a possible D gene (5 bases). CDR3 length: 15 residues. V was pared by 4 bases and J by 4 bases, with 16 bases between. CDR3 nucleotide sequence: TGTGCCAGCAGTTCTTCTAGGGGAAGGGTAGAGACCCAGTACTTC. Amino acid sequence: CASSSSRGRVETQYF.

Many counts were recorded for this clonotype. The gene calls are TRBV18 and TRBJ1-5, with unresolved D. The CDR3 is 14 amino acids. Trimming stripped 5 bases from V and 6 bases from J, with 14 bases between. The germline gives CDR1 KGHSH, CDR2 LQKENI. Here the CDR3 DNA reads TGTGCCAGCTCAAGGGCGGACGGTGGTCAGCCCCAGCATTTT. Translating gives CASSRADGGQPQHF.

CDR3 protein: CASSFVPVPHTDTQYF. The CDR3 DNA follows: TGTGCCAGCAGTTTTGTACCGGTGCCTCACACAGATACGCAGTATTTT. The chain is built from TRBV27 and TRBJ2-3; D remains unclear. Trimming took off 3 bases at V and 2 bases at J, with 15 bases between the two ends. This CDR3 comprises 16 residues. Germline lookup yields CDR1 MNHEY and CDR2 SMNVEV (reference sequence).

This clonotype was seen repeatedly, ten times or more. The V gene is TRBV19, the J gene TRBJ1-5, with 7 nucleotides matching TRBD1. The J segment lost 2 bases and the V segment lost 6 bases, leaving 4 bases of the junction unmatched. There are 14 residues in the CDR3. CDR1 is LNHDA, CDR2 SQIVND, per germline (reference sequence). Written as DNA, the CDR3 is TGTGCCAGTAGACAGGGGATTCGCAATCAGCCCCAGCATTTT. It encodes CASRQGIRNQPQHF.

This clonotype was found many times. V gene TRBV2 combines with J gene TRBJ1-6; D is perhaps TRBD1 (5 bases). The CDR3 spans 17 residues. Germline V lookup: CDR1 SNHLY, CDR2 FYNNEI. Trimming pared 1 base from V and 0 bases from J, leaving 10 bases between. CDR3: CASSEGGHLSYNSPLHF. In DNA form, the CDR3 reads TGTGCCAGCAGTGAAGGCGGACACCTCTCCTATAATTCACCCCTCCACTTT.

This clonotype has ten or more counts. The rearrangement joins TRBV19 to TRBJ1-4, with 7 nucleotides matching TRBD1. Germline V gene data show CDR1 as LNHDA and CDR2 as SQIVND (reference sequence). V trimming: 6 bases; J trimming: 7 bases; junction bases outside the gene matches: 8. The CDR3 extends over 14 amino acids. The CDR3 reads CASRETGNLEKLFF. In DNA, the CDR3 is TGTGCCAGTAGAGAGACAGGGAACCTTGAAAAACTGTTTTTT.

The sample holds many counts of this clonotype. This sequence joins TRBV12-3 or TRBV12-4 and TRBJ2-7, with D possibly being TRBD2 (7 bases). With 1 base removed from V and 7 bases from J, the gap between germline ends came to 20 bases. The CDR3 is 16 residues long. The CDR3 region is CASSLESGGGIGEQYF. The CDR3 DNA sequence: TGTGCCAGCAGTTTAGAGTCGGGGGGCGGAATAGGTGAGCAGTACTTC.

This clonotype was seen repeatedly, ten times or more. V and J are TRBV20-1 and TRBJ1-4; TRBD1 aligns across 7 bases. Germline CDR1 is DFQATT and CDR2 is SNEGSKA (reference sequence). Trimming cost V 3 bases and J 1 base; bases outside gene matches: 5. The CDR3 length is 15 residues. The CDR3 coding sequence is TGCAGTGCTAGGGGACAGTCCCTAACTAATGAAAAACTGTTTTTT. It codes for CSARGQSLTNEKLFF.

This clonotype came up many times. V is TRBV7-2 and J is TRBJ1-2; 8 bases match TRBD1. Looked up from germline, CDR1 is SGHTA and CDR2 is FQGNSA. This CDR3 contains 16 residues. Germline trimming cut 1 base from V and 6 bases from J; bases unmatched to any gene: 10. CDR3 sequence reads: CASSLDLGIQGDGYTF. The CDR3 DNA is TGTGCCAGCAGCTTAGACCTAGGGATACAGGGGGATGGCTACACCTTC.

This clonotype was seen ten or more times. This chain connects TRBV14 to TRBJ2-7, with 7 bases lining up with TRBD1. J was trimmed by 3 bases and V by 3 bases; bases with no gene match: 8. The V gene's germline CDR1 is SGHDN and CDR2 FVKESK. CDR3 size: 15 residues. The CDR3, as DNA: TGTGCCAGCAGCCAGACCGGACAGGCTTACTACGAGCAGTACTTC. It yields the protein CASSQTGQAYYEQYF.

This clonotype was observed at least ten times. V and J are TRBV18 and TRBJ1-2; no reliable D call. From germline, CDR1 is KGHSH and CDR2 LQKENI. The CDR3 consists of 13 residues. Trimming left V 4 bases short and J 2 bases short, with 8 bases between. The CDR3 reads CASSQSGNYGYTF. CDR3 in DNA: TGTGCCAGCTCACAGTCTGGGAACTATGGCTACACCTTC. Supplemented by reference TRBV18 and TRBJ1-2, the full variable domain reads NAGVMQNPRHLVRRRGQEARLRCSPMKGHSHVYWYRQLPEEGLKFMVYLQKENIIDESGMPKERFSAEFPKEGPSILRIQQVVRGDSAAYFCASSQSGNYGYTFGSGTRLTVV.

This clonotype was counted at least ten times. The chain has TRBV28 and TRBJ1-3; TRBD1 agrees at 8 bases. Germline assignment: CDR1 MDHEN and CDR2 SYDVKM. The V segment lost 6 bases and the J segment 2 bases; nucleotides outside the gene matches: 6. The CDR3 contains 15 residues. DNA of the CDR3: TGTGCCAGCAGCTTCGACAGGGGCGCTGGAAACACCATATATTTT. Amino acid sequence: CASSFDRGAGNTIYF.

This clonotype was recorded many times. This chain links TRBV30 with TRBJ1-1, with D unclear. V was shortened by 0 bases and J by 5 bases, with 10 bases between the two germline ends. The CDR3 spans 13 residues. Germline lookup yields CDR1 GTSNPN and CDR2 SVGIG (reference sequence). The CDR3 loop is CAWSVTRGTEAFF. The CDR3 DNA reads as TGTGCCTGGAGTGTGACGCGAGGGACTGAAGCTTTCTTT.